This T cell receptor beta chain was identified during a study of T-cell memory formation after mild COVID-19. Findings of the study overall: Pre-infection memory carried some responding clones, suggesting that cross-reactive memory joined. CD4+ contracting clones were mainly CM and EM; CD8+ ones, EMRA. Day 15 to 85 contracting clones showed balanced CD4/CD8; day 15 to 37 expanders favored CD4+.

5'RACE, which relied on constant-segment primers, yielded TCR alpha and TCR beta cDNA libraries carrying sample barcodes and UMIs. TCRdb called the 5' RACE reads again in MiXCR, with one record for every CDR3 protein. The table has about 390,000 distinct CDR3 sequences, approximately 15% seen once. This clonotype appeared a few times. Its cognate antigen is unknown. The V end was cut by 5 bases, the J end by 1 base, with 8 bases between. Germline V gene sequence: CDR1 SEHNR, CDR2 FQNEAQ (reference sequence). The CDR3 consists of 13 residues. This chain connects TRBV7-9 to TRBJ1-2; D remains ambiguous. The sample taken for sequencing was PBMCs or a T cell subset sorted from them (not recorded which). The origin of this receptor is a man between 18 and 29 years old who had mild COVID-19 (a few samples of this study predate the infection). Cell type and time point are not known. The CDR3 is CASSQMVNYGYTF. The CDR3 nucleotides read TGTGCCAGCAGCCAGATGGTTAACTATGGCTACACCTTC.